The rows below give T cell receptor beta chains drawn from one sample of a study of T-cell memory formation after mild COVID-19. Using its own MiXCR run on the 5' RACE reads, TCRdb lists one record per CDR3 protein. The sample holds approximately 290,000 distinct CDR3 sequences, around 15% seen once. The sequencing sample was made of PBMCs or a T cell subset sorted from them (not recorded which). The receptors were sampled from a man between 18 and 35 years old who had mild COVID-19 (a few samples of this study predate the infection). Cell type and time point are not known. CDR3s include the opening cysteine and the closing phenylalanine or tryptophan. D genes are given only for firm matches. Size is stated for part of the rows, as once, few or many counts, or as a class when the clone is expanded.

clone size,V gene,J gene,D gene,CDR3 DNA,CDR3 protein
NA,TRBV29-1,TRBJ2-1,NA,TGCAGCGTTGAAGGTTTTCAGTTTTCCAATGAGCAGTTCTTC,CSVEGFQFSNEQFF
few,TRBV24-1,TRBJ2-1,NA,TGTGCCACCAGTGATTTCTACAACAATGAGCAGTTCTTC,CATSDFYNNEQFF
NA,TRBV24-1,TRBJ2-5,TRBD1,TGTGCCACCAGTGATGATACAGGGGAAGGGGCCCAAGAGACCCAGTACTTC,CATSDDTGEGAQETQYF
NA,TRBV6-5,TRBJ1-1,NA,TGTGCCAGCAGTCTTAGGACAGTTCCTGAAGCTTTCTTT,CASSLRTVPEAFF
NA,TRBV5-5,TRBJ1-1,NA,TGTGCCAGCAGCTTGGCCGTGGGGGTCGGAGCTTTCTTT,CASSLAVGVGAFF
few,TRBV28,TRBJ1-5,NA,TGTGCCAGCAGTTTCTCGGGGCCACAACTCCAGCATTTT,CASSFSGPQLQHF
few,TRBV5-1,TRBJ1-1,NA,TGCGCCAGCAGCCCCGGAGGGCAAACTGAAGCTTTCTTT,CASSPGGQTEAFF
few,TRBV7-2,TRBJ2-3,NA,TGTGCCAGCAGCGGCAACCGGGGAGCTAGCACAGATACGCAGTATTTT,CASSGNRGASTDTQYF
NA,TRBV7-2,TRBJ1-1,NA,TGTGCCAGCAGCTTATCTGCCAGCCCAGAGAACACTGAAGCTTTCTTT,CASSLSASPENTEAFF
many,TRBV20-1,TRBJ1-4,NA,TGCAGTGCTAGAGATGGGGGAAACGCTAATGAAAAACTGTTTTTT,CSARDGGNANEKLFF
NA,TRBV6-5,TRBJ1-2,NA,TGTGGCAGAAGTGGCTACACCTTC,CGRSGYTF
few,TRBV7-9,TRBJ1-5,NA,TGTGCCAGCAGCTTAGTCCCGAATCAGCCCCAGCATTTT,CASSLVPNQPQHF
many,TRBV7-2,TRBJ1-1,NA,TGTGCCAGCAGCAACAGGAGATTTGCAACGACTTTCTTT,CASSNRRFATTFF
few,TRBV6-5,TRBJ2-7,NA,TGTGCCAGCAGTTACTCGCCTTGGTCGGACACCGCCTACGAGCAGTACTTC,CASSYSPWSDTAYEQYF
NA,TRBV7-5,TRBJ1-1,NA,NA,CISVPEAARDRDRDTEAFF
NA,TRBV18,TRBJ2-2,NA,TGTGCCAGCTCACCATCAACGTCGAACACCGGGGAGCTGTTTTTT,CASSPSTSNTGELFF
few,TRBV7-6,TRBJ2-6,NA,TGTGCCAGCAGCCCAGTGAGCTCTGGGGCCAACGTCCTGACTTTC,CASSPVSSGANVLTF
NA,TRBV4-1,TRBJ1-5,NA,TGCGCCAGCCGTCTAGTGGGGGCTAGGGATCAGCCCCAGCATTTT,CASRLVGARDQPQHF
few,TRBV6-2/TRBV6-3,TRBJ2-7,TRBD1,TGTGCCAGCAGCCACCCGGGACAGACACCGAGGGAGCAGTACTTC,CASSHPGQTPREQYF
NA,TRBV11-3,TRBJ2-1,TRBD1,TGTGCCAGCAGTCCGGGACAGGGGTCCTACAATGAGCAGTTCTTC,CASSPGQGSYNEQFF
NA,TRBV23-1,TRBJ1-5,NA,TGCGCCAGCAGTACATTTGTTGTGAGCAATCAGCCCCAGCATTTT,CASSTFVVSNQPQHF
few,TRBV9,TRBJ2-7,TRBD2,TGTGCCAGCAGCGAGTGGGGGGGCTCCTACGAGCAGTACTTC,CASSEWGGSYEQYF
few,TRBV25-1,TRBJ2-6,NA,TGTGCCAGCAGTGAATTGTCCCACACGGGGTCAGGGGCCAACGTCCTGACTTTC,CASSELSHTGSGANVLTF
NA,TRBV4-1,TRBJ2-5,NA,TGCGCCAGCAGCCAAGTGTTGCGAGAATCTCAAGAGACCCAGTACTTC,CASSQVLRESQETQYF
NA,TRBV5-1,TRBJ2-1,NA,TGCGCCAGCACCTTGGGGAGGAATGAGCAGTTCTTC,CASTLGRNEQFF
many,TRBV11-2,TRBJ2-1,NA,TGTGCCAGCAGCCCTTTCAGTGGTCGGAGCTCCTACAATGAGCAGTTCTTC,CASSPFSGRSSYNEQFF
many,TRBV4-2,TRBJ2-3,TRBD2,TGTGCCAGCAGCCAAGATATCGGGGGGGCTTCAGATACGCAGTATTTT,CASSQDIGGASDTQYF
few,TRBV6-1,TRBJ1-1,NA,TGTGCCAGCAGTTTGCAGGGGTACATGAACACTGAAGCTTTCTTT,CASSLQGYMNTEAFF
NA,TRBV7-2,TRBJ2-1,TRBD2,TGTGCCAGCAGCTACGGGGGGGCGGGTTACAATGAGCAGTTCTTC,CASSYGGAGYNEQFF
NA,TRBV20-1,TRBJ2-7,NA,TGCAGTGCTAGTTTGTTAAAGGGATCTGCTTACGAGCAGTACTTC,CSASLLKGSAYEQYF
NA,TRBV7-9,TRBJ1-1,NA,TGTGCCAGCAGCTTATTAGTCGCTGAAGCTTTCTTT,CASSLLVAEAFF
NA,TRBV5-1,TRBJ1-1,NA,TGCGCCAGCAGCCCACAGGCCTCGAACACTGAAGCTTTCTTT,CASSPQASNTEAFF
many,TRBV4-3,TRBJ2-2,TRBD2,TGCGCCAGCAGTTACGAGCGGGGGGCAATCTCAAACACCGGGGAGCTGTTTTTT,CASSYERGAISNTGELFF